Listed below are T cell receptor beta chains from one sample, sequenced in a study of cytomegalovirus exposure and HLA in healthy donors. Method: immunoSEQ multiplex PCR; TCRdb's copy keeps in-frame clones and lacks some. The top ten hold roughly 2.3% of the sample, which has roughly 150,000 clones, roughly 80% seen once. Sequencing was performed on PBMCs. These receptors all stem from a male donor in good health and CMV-seronegative. CDR3s leave out the opening cysteine and the closing phenylalanine or tryptophan. A D gene is named only where the DNA matches it firmly.

D gene | V gene | CDR3 protein
TRBD1 | TRBV5-1 | ASRSVRGQNTEAF
- | TRBV5-6 | ASSRGPDTIY
TRBD2 | TRBV7-8 | ASSLGRGGLIGELF
- | TRBV28 | ATILFGTEAF
- | TRBV6-1 | ASSEGQAPLH
TRBD1 | TRBV19 | ASSSHRGPGEKLF
TRBD1 | TRBV29-1 | SVAGTGREQY
- | TRBV18 | ASSPTLQGNTDTQY
- | TRBV6-5 | ASSSGTTSGNTIY
TRBD2 | TRBV6-5 | ASSLLAGGPGEQY
TRBD1 | TRBV19 | ASSQTGYQPQH
- | TRBV6-5 | ASKLGANVLT
TRBD1 | TRBV15 | ATQGAYNEQF
TRBD2 | TRBV4-3 | ASRRPSGLRDYEQY
- | TRBV2 | ASTQENTGELF
- | TRBV5-6 | ASSDGTFGNSPLH
- | TRBV27 | ASRPTANTEAF
TRBD1 | TRBV9 | ASSPNRGPTDTQY
- | TRBV7-3 | ASSGARNTEAF
TRBD1 | TRBV11-2 | ASSLGDRTTNEKLF
- | TRBV4-3 | ASSQDGLSSYNEQF
TRBD2 | TRBV10-3 | AITPTSGGQGTQY
- | TRBV4-2 | ASSQVADPGGETQY
TRBD2 | TRBV10-3 | AISESGLAGPQETQY
TRBD1 | TRBV5-4 | ASSSGQGPYEQY
- | TRBV7-8 | ASSLLASSYEQY
- | TRBV13 | ASSFINAGTSALSSYNEQF
- | TRBV27 | ASSPGGAPGAGELF
TRBD1 | TRBV7-9 | SSSPYRGSDTEAF
- | TRBV29-1 | SVCPLPNQPQH
TRBD2 | TRBV27 | ASSRKTSSVLVGEQF
- | TRBV29-1 | SVELSDTQY
TRBD2 | TRBV4-1 | ASSHPHGGRDEQY
- | TRBV6-1 | ASIGQYRGNQPQH
TRBD2 | TRBV7-9 | ASSSPPGLLADSDTQY
TRBD1 | TRBV7-2 | ASSLEAGGMDTQY
TRBD1 | TRBV5-5 | ASSLFPSWAGGSYEQY
TRBD1 | TRBV5-1 | ASSPLGTGTGVPDEQY
- | TRBV29-1 | SVDETGSAFGQY
TRBD2 | TRBV15 | ATSRDIGGSGTDTQY
TRBD2 | TRBV5-8 | ASSPTRTSGGNEQF